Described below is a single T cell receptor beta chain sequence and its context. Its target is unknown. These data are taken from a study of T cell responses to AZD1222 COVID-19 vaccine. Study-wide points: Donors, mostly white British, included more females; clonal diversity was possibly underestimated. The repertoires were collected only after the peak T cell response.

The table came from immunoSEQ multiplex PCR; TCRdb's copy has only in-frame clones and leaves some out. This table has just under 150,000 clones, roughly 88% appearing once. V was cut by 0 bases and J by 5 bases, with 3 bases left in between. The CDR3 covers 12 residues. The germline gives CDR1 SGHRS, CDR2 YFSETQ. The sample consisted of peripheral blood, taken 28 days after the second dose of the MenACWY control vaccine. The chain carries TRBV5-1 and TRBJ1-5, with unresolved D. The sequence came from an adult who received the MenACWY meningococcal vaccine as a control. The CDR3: CASSLADQPQHF. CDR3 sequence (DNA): TGCGCCAGCAGCTTGGCCGATCAGCCCCAGCATTTT.